Below are 4 T cell receptor beta chains sequenced from a single sample in a study of cytomegalovirus exposure and HLA in healthy donors. In the PCR, 60 Vbeta and 13 Jbeta primers were used. Sequencing was performed with immunoSEQ multiplex PCR; in TCRdb, only in-frame clones are kept and a portion is missing. The sample lists roughly 180,000 clones, approximately 80% occurring once. The sample comprised PBMCs. These receptors came from a man between 18 and 35 years old in good health and CMV-seronegative.

The V call is TRBV7-9, the J call TRBJ1-1, with a tentative D call TRBD1 (5 bases). This CDR3 has 13 residues. The germline V gene has CDR1 SEHNR and CDR2 FQNEAQ (reference sequence). Between the trimmed V and J ends, which lost 6 bases and 3 bases, there was a span of 11 bases. The CDR3, as DNA: TGTGCCAGCAGTGGACACTCGGACACTGAAGCTTTCTTT. This codes for CASSGHSDTEAFF.

V usage is TRBV19 and J usage is TRBJ1-5; TRBD1 aligns across 8 bases. This CDR3 is built from 14 residues. J gave up 2 bases and V 5 bases, and 2 bases lay outside the gene matches. Germline V gene data show CDR1 as LNHDA and CDR2 as SQIVND (reference sequence). CDR3 sequence: CASSGQGGNQPQHF. The DNA of the CDR3 is TGTGCCAGTAGTGGACAGGGAGGCAATCAGCCCCAGCATTTT.

About this clone itself: Relative to the germline gene, one junction end is altered; a read error may explain this. This sequence joins TRBV7-7 and TRBJ2-2, with 10 bases lining up with TRBD1. Germline V gene data show CDR1 as SSHAT and CDR2 as FNYEAQ (reference sequence). This CDR3 has 16 amino acids. DNA for the CDR3: TGTGCTAGCAGCCCATATGGGGGACAGGGGTCCGGGGAGCTGTTTTTT. It is translated as CASSPYGGQGSGELFF.

This chain links TRBV19 with TRBJ2-7, with TRBD2 identical over 8 bases. The trim removed 5 bases at V and 5 bases at J, leaving 8 bases unmatched. The CDR3 is 14 amino acids. Looked up from germline, CDR1 is LNHDA and CDR2 is SQIVND (reference sequence). CDR3 sequence: CASSFGTRLDEQYF. In DNA, the CDR3 is TGTGCCAGTAGTTTCGGGACTAGACTTGACGAGCAGTACTTC.